Sequencing of this T cell receptor (beta chain) was carried out in a study of human T cells and chemical hapten exposure. This sample's time point: pre-sensitization, week 0. Treatment denoted: therapeutic diphenylcyclopropenone sensitization with weekly scalp DPC. This clonotype came up many times. TCRdb independently ran MiXCR on the RACE reads; one entry per CDR3 protein. Of roughly 100,000 distinct CDR3 sequences listed, less than 14% were seen once; the top ten hold around 3.1%. This CDR3 has 14 amino acids. V lost 0 bases and J 8 bases, leaving 14 bases between the germline ends. Germline CDR1 is SGHRS and CDR2 is YFSETQ.

The TCR was taken from a woman in her sixties with alopecia areata. Some clones in this sample may be carry-over from other donors' samples. The rearrangement uses TRBV5-1 and TRBJ1-2, with TRBD1 as a possible D gene (5 bases). The sample here was whole blood, taken in connection with sensitization to the hapten diphenylcyclopropenone (DPC). This CDR3 reads CASSLGQGEIGYTF. CDR3 DNA sequence: TGCGCCAGCAGCTTGGGGCAGGGCGAGATCGGCTACACCTTC.